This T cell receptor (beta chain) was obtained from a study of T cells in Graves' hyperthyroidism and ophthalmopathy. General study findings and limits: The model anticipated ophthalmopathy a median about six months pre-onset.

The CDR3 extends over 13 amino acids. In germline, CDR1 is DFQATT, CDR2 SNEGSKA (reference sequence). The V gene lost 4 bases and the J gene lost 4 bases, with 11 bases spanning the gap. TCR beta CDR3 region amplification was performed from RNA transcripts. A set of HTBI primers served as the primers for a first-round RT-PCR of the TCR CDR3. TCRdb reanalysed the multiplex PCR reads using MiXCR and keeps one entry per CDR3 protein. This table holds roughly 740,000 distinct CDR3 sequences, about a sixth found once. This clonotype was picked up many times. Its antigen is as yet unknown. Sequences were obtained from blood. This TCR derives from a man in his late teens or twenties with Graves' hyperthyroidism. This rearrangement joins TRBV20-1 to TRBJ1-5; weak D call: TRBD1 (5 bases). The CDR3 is CSAIGGTNQPQHF. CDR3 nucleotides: TGCAGTGCTATCGGGGGGACTAATCAGCCCCAGCATTTT.